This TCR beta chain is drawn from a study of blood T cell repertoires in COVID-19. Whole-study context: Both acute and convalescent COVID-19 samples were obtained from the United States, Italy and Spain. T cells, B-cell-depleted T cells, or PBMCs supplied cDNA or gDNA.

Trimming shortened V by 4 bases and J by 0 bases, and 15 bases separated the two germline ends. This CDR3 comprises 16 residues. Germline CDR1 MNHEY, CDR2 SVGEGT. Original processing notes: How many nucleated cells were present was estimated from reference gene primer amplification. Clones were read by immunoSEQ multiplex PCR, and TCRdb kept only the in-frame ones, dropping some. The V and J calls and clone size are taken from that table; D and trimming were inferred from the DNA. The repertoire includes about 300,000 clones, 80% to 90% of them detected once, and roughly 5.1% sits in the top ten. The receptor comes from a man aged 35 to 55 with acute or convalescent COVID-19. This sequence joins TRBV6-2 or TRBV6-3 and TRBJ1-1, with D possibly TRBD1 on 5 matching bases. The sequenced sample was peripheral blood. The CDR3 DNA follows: TGTGCCAGCAGTTTCCGTTCGACAGCCCTGAACACTGAAGCTTTCTTT. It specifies CASSFRSTALNTEAFF.